One T cell receptor beta chain is described in this entry. Its antigen is not known. V was clipped by 5 bases and J by 1 base; unmatched bases: 4. This CDR3 is built from 14 residues. Looked up from germline, CDR1 is MNHEY and CDR2 is SVGAGI. These data are taken from a study of OX40 agonist ivuxolimab in advanced cancers. Study information: Intravenous ivuxolimab at 0.01 to 10 mg/kg was given to patients every 2 weeks.

Blood samples were obtained at baseline, cycle 4 day 1, and cycle 7 day 1. Whole-study findings and limits: In the 0.1 to 3.0 mg/kg range, CD4+ and CD8+ blood T cells had expanded clonally by week 6.

Only in-frame clones appear in the TCRdb table, and some are missing; sequencing was by immunoSEQ multiplex PCR. There are roughly 70,000 clones in the sample; about 90% occur only once, and around 2% lies in the top ten. Sequenced here: CD4+ or CD8+ T cells sorted from blood, sampled in a trial of the OX40 agonist ivuxolimab. The sequence was obtained from an adult with an advanced solid tumor such as melanoma, head and neck, liver or kidney cancer. The gene calls are TRBV6-5 and TRBJ1-1; 7 positions match TRBD1. The CDR3 sequence is CASSARGGNTEAFF. CDR3 in DNA: TGTGCCAGCAGTGCCAGGGGGGGGAACACTGAAGCTTTCTTT.